The rows below give T cell receptor beta chains drawn from one sample of a study of CD8+CD57+ T cells in acquired aplastic anemia. TCRdb redid the calling of the reads with MiXCR, one entry per CDR3 protein. Here the sample spans approximately 190,000 distinct CDR3 sequences, 40% to 55% being singletons. Material for sequencing was sorted CD4+, CD8+, or CD8+CD57+ T cells (not recorded which) from PBMCs. Every receptor here comes from a human donor with aplastic anemia. The CDR3 runs from the conserved cysteine through the conserved F or W. A D gene is named only where the DNA matches it firmly. Size is stated for part of the rows, as once, few or many counts, or as a class when the clone is expanded.

>TRBJ2-3|.|.|TRBV7-8
CAIALLANTDTQYF
TGTGCCATCGCCCTTTTAGCAAACACAGATACGCAGTATTTT
>TRBJ2-1|.|.|TRBV2
CASSARPVLDEQFF
TGTGCCAGCAGTGCTAGACCCGTTCTGGATGAGCAGTTCTTC
>TRBJ2-1|.|TRBD2|TRBV7-9
CASSAGGGSTDNEQFF
TGTGCCAGCAGCGCGGGGGGGGGCTCGACCGACAATGAGCAGTTCTTC
>TRBJ2-2|once|TRBD1|TRBV10-1
CASKDRVDTGELFF
TGCGCCAGCAAAGACAGGGTGGACACCGGGGAGCTGTTTTTT
>TRBJ1-2|.|.|TRBV2
CASSELEGGLNYGYTF
TGTGCCAGCAGTGAATTAGAGGGGGGCCTTAACTATGGCTACACCTTC
>TRBJ2-7|many|TRBD1|TRBV28
CASSLGRKQAGGHEQYF
TGTGCCAGCAGTTTAGGTCGAAAACAGGCAGGGGGACACGAGCAGTACTTC
>TRBJ2-3|.|TRBD2|TRBV25-1
CASSVGTSGSLTDTQYF
TGTGCCAGCAGTGTGGGGACTAGCGGGAGTCTCACAGATACGCAGTATTTT
>TRBJ2-1|few|TRBD2|TRBV2
CASSEFSGVYNEQFF
TGTGCCAGCAGTGAATTTAGCGGGGTCTACAATGAGCAGTTCTTC
>TRBJ2-5|many|.|TRBV30
CAWSRPDGGRETQYF
TGTGCCTGGAGTCGCCCGGACGGGGGACGGGAGACCCAGTACTTC
>TRBJ1-3|many|.|TRBV9
CASSPPLEGHPDTIYF
TGTGCCAGCAGCCCCCCTTTGGAAGGGCATCCAGACACCATATATTTT
>TRBJ2-7|many|TRBD1|TRBV5-1
CASSLRSGGNEQYF
TGCGCCAGCAGCTTGAGGTCAGGGGGCAACGAGCAGTACTTC
>TRBJ2-7|.|TRBD2|TRBV5-4
CASSLSRLAGEQYF
TGTGCCAGCAGCTTGTCAAGACTAGCGGGCGAGCAGTACTTC
>TRBJ1-3|many|.|TRBV5-1
CASSLRGPGSSGNTIYF
TGCGCCAGCAGCTTGAGGGGTCCAGGGAGCTCTGGAAACACCATATATTTT
>TRBJ2-7|few|.|TRBV24-1
CATGVDGEQYF
TGTGCCACCGGTGTCGACGGAGAGCAGTACTTC
>TRBJ2-1|once|.|TRBV7-6
CASSQVGGTYYNEQFF
TGTGCCAGCAGCCAGGTTGGCGGGACCTACTACAATGAGCAGTTCTTC
>TRBJ2-7|.|.|TRBV10-2
CASSGQSLTYEQYF
TGCGCCAGCAGTGGCCAGAGCTTAACCTACGAGCAGTACTTC
>TRBJ1-4|.|.|TRBV15
CATSRDPTGLNEKLFF
TGTGCCACCAGCAGAGACCCGACAGGACTTAATGAAAAACTGTTTTTT
>TRBJ1-1|.|.|TRBV2
CASRIRGANTEAFF
TGTGCCAGCAGGATAAGGGGGGCCAACACTGAAGCTTTCTTT
>TRBJ2-5|.|TRBD2|TRBV7-9
CASSPSSGRVQETQYF
TGTGCCAGCAGCCCCTCCAGCGGGAGGGTACAAGAGACCCAGTACTTC
>TRBJ1-2|many|.|TRBV20-1
CSAHRASDYGYTF
TGCAGTGCTCACCGGGCCAGCGACTATGGCTACACCTTC
>TRBJ1-3|.|.|TRBV5-4
CASSSRGNSGNTIYF
TGTGCCAGCAGCTCCCGGGGGAACTCTGGAAACACCATATATTTT
>TRBJ2-3|.|.|TRBV30
CAWSISGPTQYF
TGTGCCTGGAGTATATCCGGGCCCACGCAGTATTTT
>TRBJ2-3|many|.|TRBV19
CATTTGTADTQYF
TGTGCCACTACGACAGGGACTGCGGATACGCAGTATTTT
>TRBJ1-3|.|.|TRBV14
CASSQGMLSGNTIYF
TGTGCCAGCAGCCAAGGGATGCTCTCTGGAAACACCATATATTTT
>TRBJ2-1|once|.|TRBV20-1
CSARDLFGLGVINEQFF
TGCAGTGCTAGAGATCTGTTCGGTTTGGGGGTGATCAATGAGCAGTTCTTC
>TRBJ2-1|many|.|TRBV24-1
CATSDFGAAGYNEQFF
TGTGCCACCAGTGATTTCGGGGCTGCGGGGTACAATGAGCAGTTCTTC
>TRBJ1-5|many|.|TRBV19
CATRTDRSSNQPQHF
TGTGCCACTCGGACGGATAGAAGTAGCAATCAGCCCCAGCATTTT
>TRBJ1-6|many|.|TRBV12-3/TRBV12-4
CASSLASIPNSPLHF
TGTGCCAGCAGTTTAGCCAGTATACCCAATTCACCCCTCCACTTT
>TRBJ2-1|many|.|TRBV5-1
CASSLAARAEEQFF
TGCGCCAGCAGCTTGGCCGCACGCGCCGAGGAGCAGTTCTTC
>TRBJ1-2|.|TRBD1|TRBV6-1
CASSPDRFTIYGYTF
TGTGCCAGCAGTCCGGACAGGTTTACGATCTATGGCTACACCTTC
>TRBJ2-1|.|TRBD1|TRBV11-2
CASSLVGTGSAYNEQFF
TGTGCCAGCAGCTTAGTAGGGACAGGGAGCGCCTACAATGAGCAGTTCTTC
>TRBJ2-7|.|.|TRBV7-3
CASGPVASNEQYF
TGTGCCAGCGGACCGGTGGCTTCCAACGAGCAGTACTTC
>TRBJ1-1|many|TRBD1|TRBV11-3
CASSFQGGNTEAFF
TGTGCCAGCAGCTTTCAGGGGGGAAACACTGAAGCTTTCTTT
>TRBJ2-5|.|TRBD1|TRBV7-3
CASSQTGGLETQYF
TGTGCCAGCAGCCAGACAGGGGGCCTGGAGACCCAGTACTTC
>TRBJ1-5|many|TRBD1|TRBV20-1
CSARQERTGPSNQPQHF
TGCAGTGCTAGACAGGAAAGGACAGGGCCTAGCAATCAGCCCCAGCATTTT
>TRBJ2-7|.|.|TRBV7-9
CASSLLGESYEQYF
TGTGCCAGCAGCTTACTGGGGGAATCCTACGAGCAGTACTTC
>TRBJ1-2|many|.|TRBV9
CASSVAERGYTF
TGTGCCAGCAGCGTAGCGGAAAGAGGCTACACCTTC